These 18 T cell receptor beta chains came from one sample sequenced in a study of CD8 T cells in Susac syndrome. RNA amounts of about 0.45 to 1 ug underwent reverse transcription with random hexamers. TCRdb called the immunoSEQ multiplex PCR reads again in MiXCR, with one record for every CDR3 protein. The table has 95,000 to 150,000 distinct CDR3 sequences, around 94% seen once. Specimen: CD4+ T cells from PBMCs. The receptor set was obtained from a human donor in good health.

V is TRBV9 and J is TRBJ2-5; D gene ambiguous. This CDR3 region has 14 residues. Looked up from germline, CDR1 is SGDLS and CDR2 is YYNGEE. Trimming took off 0 bases at V and 5 bases at J, with 11 bases between the two ends. The CDR3 coding sequence is TGTGCCAGCAGCGTAGTGGCCGGGTTCGAGACCCAGTACTTC. This sequence encodes CASSVVAGFETQYF.

The CDR3 reads CASSSLSSWQFF. The CDR3 DNA sequence: TGTGCCAGCAGCTCTCTTAGTAGTTGGCAGTTCTTC. This chain connects TRBV7-9 to TRBJ2-1, with D uncertain. Looked up from germline, CDR1 is SEHNR and CDR2 is FQNEAQ (reference sequence). The V and J ends lost 4 bases and 12 bases respectively, with 13 bases between them. The CDR3 totals 12 residues.

The CDR3 nucleotides are TGTGCCAGGGCAGCGGGTCTCCCAGATACGCAGTATTTT. Translation gives CARAAGLPDTQYF. The gene calls are TRBV7-9 and TRBJ2-3, with a tentative D call TRBD2 (6 bases). CDR3 length: 13 amino acids. Trimming took off 9 bases at V and 4 bases at J, with 14 bases between the two ends. Germline V gene lookup returns CDR1 SEHNR and CDR2 FQNEAQ (reference sequence).

The genes are TRBV10-3 and TRBJ1-5; D gene unclear. The CDR3 is 12 residues long. V was clipped by 11 bases and J by 0 bases, with 8 bases between them. CDR1 ENHRY and CDR2 SYGVKD come from the germline V gene. The CDR3 spells CAGDYSNQPQHF. In DNA form, the CDR3 reads TGTGCCGGAGATTATAGCAATCAGCCCCAGCATTTT.

This clonotype was detected once. The rearrangement uses TRBV6-5 and TRBJ2-7; D is unclear. The length of the CDR3 is 15 residues. Germline V gene lookup returns CDR1 MNHEY and CDR2 SVGAGI. Trimming removed 2 bases from V and 1 base from J, with 12 bases in between. The CDR3 sequence is CASSYAAFSSYEQYF. CDR3 DNA: TGTGCCAGCAGTTACGCGGCATTTAGTTCCTACGAGCAGTACTTC.

This clonotype was counted a single time. J is TRBJ2-7 and V is TRBV6-2 or TRBV6-3, with D maybe TRBD2 (6 bases). This CDR3 has 15 amino acids. Germline lookup yields CDR1 MNHEY and CDR2 SVGEGT. V gave up 2 bases and J gave up 2 bases, with 13 bases separating them. CDR3 protein: CASSYALAGTYEQYF. The CDR3 DNA is TGTGCCAGCAGTTACGCCCTGGCGGGGACCTACGAGCAGTACTTC.

V is TRBV6-6 and J is TRBJ2-1, with 8 bases identical to TRBD2. The length of the CDR3 is 15 residues. Germline V gene lookup returns CDR1 MNHNY and CDR2 SVGAGI (reference sequence). With V trimmed by 11 bases and J by 1 base, 10 bases remained unmatched. CDR3 region: CAAQDGGGSYNEQFF. The CDR3 nucleotides read TGTGCCGCCCAGGACGGGGGGGGTTCCTACAATGAGCAGTTCTTC.

This chain connects TRBV29-1 to TRBJ2-7; perhaps TRBD2 as D (6 bases). V lost 7 bases and J lost 2, with 12 bases in between. This CDR3 spans 12 amino acids. The germline gives CDR1 SQVTM, CDR2 ANQGSEA. The CDR3 nucleotides read TGCAGCGGCCGGGACTTAGCCTACGAGCAGTACTTC. It encodes CSGRDLAYEQYF.

The chain employs TRBV18 and TRBJ2-7; tentative D call: TRBD2 (5 bases). Trimming took 3 bases from V and 9 from J, leaving 21 bases between them. CDR1 and CDR2 (germline): KGHSH, LQKENI. The CDR3 is 15 residues long. CDR3 region: CASSPPGSGNEGQYF. The CDR3 nucleotides read TGTGCCAGCTCACCCCCCGGGTCCGGGAATGAGGGGCAGTACTTC.

The V call is TRBV7-8, the J call TRBJ1-2; D is uncertain. This CDR3 region has 15 residues. With 1 base removed from V and 4 bases from J, the gap between germline ends came to 13 bases. Germline V gives CDR1 SGHVS, CDR2 FQNEAQ. CDR3: CASSLGDSSFYGYTF. In nucleotides, the CDR3 is TGTGCCAGCAGCTTAGGGGATTCTTCGTTCTATGGCTACACCTTC.

This chain uses TRBV7-3 with TRBJ2-5; TRBD1 matches 7 bases. V was pared by 5 bases and J by 3 bases, with 6 bases of the junction left unmatched. Per the germline V gene, CDR1 is SGHTA and CDR2 is FQGTGA. This CDR3 spans 14 amino acids. The CDR3 loop reads CASSRHGTEETQYF. CDR3 nucleotide sequence: TGTGCCAGCAGCCGCCACGGGACAGAAGAGACCCAGTACTTC.

The CDR3 sequence: CATSDLPGPTDTQYF. The CDR3 region has the DNA TGTGCCACCAGTGATCTCCCGGGGCCCACAGATACGCAGTATTTT. V is TRBV24-1 and J is TRBJ2-3; D tentatively reads TRBD1 or TRBD2 (5 bases each). The CDR3 sequence is 15 residues long. The V end was cut by 3 bases, the J end by 2 bases, with 11 bases between. Germline assignment: CDR1 KGHDR and CDR2 SFDVKD.

The V call is TRBV7-2, the J call TRBJ2-3, with 10 bases identical to TRBD1. Germline V CDR1 and CDR2: SGHTA, FQGNSA. The CDR3 has 16 residues. V gave up 4 bases and J gave up 2 bases; unmatched junction bases: 6. CDR3 coding DNA: TGTGCCAGCAGCTCGGGGGACAGGGGTCTCACAGATACGCAGTATTTT. It encodes CASSSGDRGLTDTQYF.

The rearrangement links TRBV5-1 to TRBJ2-1; the match to TRBD1 covers 7 bases. The CDR3 is 12 amino acids. V lost 4 bases and J lost 16; bases outside the gene matches: 11. The germline CDR1 and CDR2 sequences are SGHRS and YFSETQ. The CDR3 DNA is TGCGCCAGCAGCCTGACGGGGACAGTCGCTTTCTTC. This translates into CASSLTGTVAFF. Combining the CDR3 with reference TRBV5-1 and TRBJ2-1 gives the whole variable domain KAGVTQTPRYLIKTRGQQVTLSCSPISGHRSVSWYQQTPGQGLQFLFEYFSETQRNKGNFPGRFSGRQFSNSRSEMNVSTLELGDSALYLCASSLTGTVAFFGPGTRLTVL.

The CDR3 loop is CASSLSRQVQETQYF. For the CDR3, the DNA is TGTGCCAGCAGCCTGTCGCGTCAGGTCCAAGAGACCCAGTACTTC. The gene calls are TRBV27 and TRBJ2-5, with D unresolved. Trimming removed 6 bases at V and 1 base at J, with 15 bases between. The CDR3 has 15 amino acids. Germline V CDR1 and CDR2: MNHEY, SMNVEV (reference sequence).

Here the CDR3 reads CASSLRQGTGEQFF. The CDR3 bases are TGTGCCAGCAGCTTGCGACAGGGTACGGGTGAGCAGTTCTTC. V is TRBV13 and J is TRBJ2-1; TRBD1 matches 7 bases. The CDR3 has 14 residues. The germline V gene has CDR1 PRHDT and CDR2 FYEKMQ (reference sequence). The J segment lost 9 bases and the V segment lost 3 bases, leaving 8 bases of the junction unmatched.

As regards this clonotype: At one end, the junction sequence differs from germline, possibly due to a read error. The CDR3 DNA reads as TGTGCCAGCAGCCTGGCCGTCTCGGGTGGAAACACCGTATATTTT. It specifies CASSLAVSGGNTVYF. J is TRBJ1-3 and V is TRBV3-1; no definite D call. Per germline, CDR1 LGHDT and CDR2 YNNKEL (reference sequence). This CDR3 has 15 residues.

The V call is TRBV18, the J call TRBJ2-7; D possibly matches TRBD1 or TRBD2 (5 bases each). CDR1 and CDR2 (germline): KGHSH, LQKENI. Trimming removed 6 bases from V and 2 bases from J, with 14 bases in between. The CDR3 is 14 residues long. CDR3 coding DNA: TGTGCCAGCTCGTACGGGACGTCAGCCTACGAGCAGTACTTC. Amino acid sequence: CASSYGTSAYEQYF.